The clone carrying this T cell receptor (beta chain) has ten or more counts. Antigen specificity is unknown. Unmatched junction bases numbered 1, after V lost 2 bases and J lost 5 bases. Germline values: CDR1 SQVTM, CDR2 ANQGSEA. This CDR3 has 12 amino acids. The sample originates from a study of human T cells and chemical hapten exposure. Study-level results: There were significantly more large CDR3 similarity clusters among expanded TCRs than among controls.

Each CDR3 protein is one row after TCRdb ran MiXCR on the RACE reads. The sample shows 85,000 to 90,000 distinct CDR3 sequences, around 9.6% of them seen only once. Described time point: pre-sensitization, week 0. Treatment here: therapeutic diphenylcyclopropenone sensitization with weekly scalp DPC. Blood draws came first, before each patch test. The source is a woman aged 40 to 50 with alopecia areata. Some clones in this sample may be carry-over from other donors' samples. The chain couples TRBV29-1 to TRBJ2-7; 9 nucleotides agree with TRBD1. The sample was whole blood, taken in connection with sensitization to the hapten diphenylcyclopropenone (DPC). The CDR3 region is CSVERDRDEQYF. Written as DNA, the CDR3 is TGCAGCGTTGAACGGGACAGGGACGAGCAGTACTTC.